Shown below are 29 T cell receptor beta chains from a single sample sequenced in a study of T cell responses to AZD1222 COVID-19 vaccine. Only in-frame clones appear in the TCRdb table, and some are missing; sequencing was by immunoSEQ multiplex PCR. The sample includes approximately 98,000 clones, roughly nine tenths of them seen just once. This material consisted of peripheral blood, taken on day 0 of MenACWY control vaccination. These receptors were obtained from an adult in good health.

J is TRBJ2-7 and V is TRBV5-4, with a possible D match to TRBD2 (6 bases). V dropped 4 bases and J dropped 1 base, with 15 bases sitting between them. Germline V gene data show CDR1 as SGHNT and CDR2 as YYREEE (reference sequence). CDR3 length: 15 amino acids. The CDR3 protein is CASSPGDPGSYEQYF. CDR3 in DNA: TGTGCCAGCAGCCCGGGAGATCCAGGGTCCTACGAGCAGTACTTC.

The rearrangement uses TRBV9 and TRBJ1-5; no definite D call. The length of the CDR3 is 13 residues. The germline V gene has CDR1 SGDLS and CDR2 YYNGEE. Trimming left V 2 bases short and J 4 bases short, with 7 bases between. CDR3 DNA sequence: TGTGCCAGCAGCGTGCAGGATAATCAGCCCCAGCATTTT. Protein product: CASSVQDNQPQHF.

The gene calls are TRBV30 and TRBJ1-3, with D unresolved. Germline CDR1 reads GTSNPN; CDR2 reads SVGIG (reference sequence). The CDR3 is made up of 11 amino acids. V was pared by 0 bases and J by 11 bases, with 8 bases between. The chain's CDR3 is CAWSVRASIYF. The CDR3 nucleotides read TGTGCCTGGAGTGTACGGGCGTCCATATATTTT.

This clone was seen a single time. The chain employs TRBV29-1 and TRBJ1-5; D gene ambiguous. The V gene's germline CDR1 is SQVTM and CDR2 ANQGSEA. The V gene lost 7 bases and the J gene lost 5 bases, with 12 bases spanning the gap. The length of the CDR3 is 12 residues. Here the CDR3 reads CSARTEYQPQHF. The DNA of the CDR3 is TGCAGCGCGAGGACGGAATATCAGCCCCAGCATTTT.

This chain uses TRBV4-1 with TRBJ2-7; 10 positions match TRBD2. With 0 bases clipped from V and 4 bases from J, the junction kept 12 bases outside the gene matches. This CDR3 spans 18 amino acids. Germline lookup yields CDR1 MGHRA and CDR2 YSYEKL. In DNA form, the CDR3 reads TGCGCCAGCAGCCAAGAGGGCACCCTAGCGGGAGAGGCTTACGAGCAGTACTTC. It specifies CASSQEGTLAGEAYEQYF.

This clone occurred a few times. The chain employs TRBV5-4 and TRBJ2-7; 8 bases fit TRBD1. Germline CDR1 is SGHNT and CDR2 is YYREEE (reference sequence). The CDR3 loop spans 14 amino acids. Trimming removed 0 bases from V and 1 base from J; junction bases left unmatched: 0. The CDR3 bases are TGTGCCAGCAGCTTGGGGGACAGGTCCTACGAGCAGTACTTC. This sequence encodes CASSLGDRSYEQYF.

The table lists this clone with many counts. The chain uses TRBV29-1 and TRBJ1-5; 8 bases match TRBD1. The CDR3 consists of 14 residues. The J segment lost 0 bases and the V segment lost 6 bases, leaving 4 bases of the junction unmatched. Germline values: CDR1 SQVTM, CDR2 ANQGSEA. Written as DNA, the CDR3 is TGCAGCGTGGGGACAGGACTTAGCAATCAGCCCCAGCATTTT. Protein product: CSVGTGLSNQPQHF.

The chain has TRBV19 and TRBJ2-1; TRBD2 matches at 8 bases. J gave up 5 bases and V 7 bases, and 7 bases lay outside the gene matches. CDR1 and CDR2 from the germline V gene are LNHDA and SQIVND (reference sequence). This CDR3 contains 14 residues. CDR3 residues: CASIQRGRNNEQFF. In nucleotides, the CDR3 is TGTGCCAGTATTCAGCGGGGGAGAAACAATGAGCAGTTCTTC.

The chain carries TRBV27 and TRBJ1-6; a possible D gene is TRBD1 (5 bases). This CDR3 is 14 amino acids long. Germline CDR1 reads MNHEY; CDR2 reads SMNVEV (reference sequence). Trimming stripped 0 bases from V and 12 bases from J, with 12 bases between. The CDR3 loop reads CASSLSGELEPLHF. Written as DNA, the CDR3 is TGTGCCAGCAGTTTATCAGGGGAGCTGGAACCCCTCCACTTT.

The rearrangement uses TRBV5-4 and TRBJ1-4; D unclear. Germline assignment: CDR1 SGHNT and CDR2 YYREEE (reference sequence). The ends were cut back, 0 bases at V and 5 bases at J, with 14 bases in the middle. CDR3 length equals 16 residues. The CDR3 spells CASSLGALAQNEKLFF. CDR3 bases: TGTGCCAGCAGCTTGGGGGCCTTAGCTCAAAATGAAAAACTGTTTTTT.

The genes are TRBV9 and TRBJ2-6, with 7 positions matching TRBD2. CDR3 length: 17 amino acids. The germline CDR1 and CDR2 sequences are SGDLS and YYNGEE. V gave up 4 bases and J gave up 2 bases; unmatched junction bases: 9. This chain's CDR3 is CASSQTGGMAGANVLTF. The CDR3 nucleotides are TGTGCCAGCAGCCAGACGGGGGGTATGGCTGGGGCCAACGTCCTGACTTTC.

The genes are TRBV6-5 and TRBJ2-7; D call uncertain. Germline lookup yields CDR1 MNHEY and CDR2 SVGAGI. V was cut by 7 bases and J by 1 base, with 8 bases left in between. This CDR3 spans 12 amino acids. For the CDR3, the DNA is TGTGCCAGCATGCATTGGTCCTACGAGCAGTACTTC. Translating gives CASMHWSYEQYF.

The chain employs TRBV25-1 and TRBJ1-1; 7 bases align to TRBD1. In germline, CDR1 is MGHDK, CDR2 SYGVNS. V gave up 2 bases and J gave up 7 bases; unmatched junction bases: 7. This CDR3 has 14 residues. The CDR3 DNA follows: TGTGCCAGCAGTGAAGACGTACAGGGGCGTGAAGCTTTCTTT. Its protein product is CASSEDVQGREAFF.

The chain couples TRBV24-1 to TRBJ2-6; 7 bases agree with TRBD1. This CDR3 region has 15 residues. The ends lost 4 bases at V and 3 bases at J; junction bases unmatched: 2. CDR1 is KGHDR and CDR2 is SFDVKD in the germline V gene. The CDR3 nucleotides read TGTGCCACCAGTGAAGGGGGCAATGGGGCCAACGTCCTGACTTTC. As protein: CATSEGGNGANVLTF.

The chain is built from TRBV7-9 and TRBJ2-4; D is perhaps TRBD2 (5 bases). Germline values: CDR1 SEHNR, CDR2 FQNEAQ (reference sequence). The CDR3 has 16 amino acids. Deletions cut 5 bases from V and 5 bases from J, with 19 bases between. The CDR3 DNA reads TGTGCCAGCAGCCACCTGGAGGCGCGGACTGAAAACATTCAGTACTTC. The encoded protein is CASSHLEARTENIQYF. The whole variable domain, remainder taken from reference TRBV7-9 and TRBJ2-4, is DTGVSQNPRHKITKRGQNVTFRCDPISEHNRLYWYRQTLGQGPEFLTYFQNEAQLEKSRLLSDRFSAERPKGSFSTLEIQRTEQGDSAMYLCASSHLEARTENIQYFGAGTRLSVL.

The chain employs TRBV3-1 (or the pseudogene TRBV3-2) and TRBJ2-2; TRBD1 is a possible D gene (5 bases). Per the germline V gene, CDR1 is LGHDT and CDR2 is YNNKEL (reference sequence). This CDR3 contains 12 residues. The V end was cut by 5 bases, the J end by 6 bases, with 7 bases between. This chain's CDR3 is CASSIGAGELFF. CDR3 nucleotide sequence: TGTGCCAGCAGCATAGGGGCCGGGGAGCTGTTTTTT.

The chain uses TRBV7-9 and TRBJ1-1; TRBD1 is a possible D gene (6 bases). Trimming removed 4 bases from V and 6 bases from J, with 18 bases in between. This CDR3 is 15 amino acids long. CDR1 is SEHNR, CDR2 FQNEAQ, per germline (reference sequence). CDR3 in DNA: TGTGCCAGCAGCTCTCTCATCGGGGGCGCAGCTGAAGCTTTCTTT. Translating gives CASSSLIGGAAEAFF. The full variable domain, completed using reference TRBV7-9 and TRBJ1-1, is DTGVSQNPRHKITKRGQNVTFRCDPISEHNRLYWYRQTLGQGPEFLTYFQNEAQLEKSRLLSDRFSAERPKGSFSTLEIQRTEQGDSAMYLCASSSLIGGAAEAFFGQGTRLTVV.

The CDR3 sequence is CASKRDSQTEAFF. Here the CDR3 DNA reads TGTGCCAGCAAGAGGGACAGCCAAACTGAAGCTTTCTTT. The chain combines TRBV2 with TRBJ1-1, with 7 bases that match TRBD1. Germline CDR1 SNHLY, CDR2 FYNNEI. Trimming at V came to 7 bases and at J to 5 bases, leaving 7 bases not matched to a gene. The CDR3 covers 13 residues. Looking up the rest from reference TRBV2 and TRBJ1-1 gives the full variable domain: EPEVTQTPSHQVTQMGQEVILRCVPISNHLYFYWYRQILGQKVEFLVSFYNNEISEKSEIFDDQFSVERPDGSNFTLKIRSTKLEDSAMYFCASKRDSQTEAFFGQGTRLTVV.

The chain uses TRBV28 and TRBJ1-1; 12 bases agree with TRBD1. CDR1 and CDR2 from the germline V gene are MDHEN and SYDVKM. V trimming: 2 bases; J trimming: 3 bases; junction bases outside the gene matches: 10. This CDR3 spans 18 amino acids. This CDR3 is CASSLVGQGARSDTEAFF. CDR3 nucleotide sequence: TGTGCCAGCAGTTTAGTGGGACAGGGGGCGCGGTCCGACACTGAAGCTTTCTTT. The complete variable domain, with remaining parts taken from reference TRBV28 and TRBJ1-1, reads DVKVTQSSRYLVKRTGEKVFLECVQDMDHENMFWYRQDPGLGLRLIYFSYDVKMKEKGDIPEGYSVSREKKERFSLILESASTNQTSMYLCASSLVGQGARSDTEAFFGQGTRLTVV.

The chain links TRBV6-5 to TRBJ2-7; D may be TRBD1 (5 bases). The CDR3 covers 15 residues. Germline CDR1 is MNHEY and CDR2 is SVGAGI. V was shortened by 2 bases and J by 3 bases, with 14 bases between the two germline ends. The DNA of the CDR3 is TGTGCCAGCAGTTACGGGTACCTTGACAGCTACGAGCAGTACTTC. It codes for CASSYGYLDSYEQYF.

V is TRBV7-9 and J is TRBJ1-1; no clear D gene. The ends were cut back, 7 bases at V and 4 bases at J, with 16 bases in the middle. Germline lookup yields CDR1 SEHNR and CDR2 FQNEAQ (reference sequence). The CDR3 totals 14 residues. CDR3 sequence reads: CASILPTLGTEAFF. The CDR3 DNA reads TGTGCCAGCATCCTCCCGACGCTCGGCACTGAAGCTTTCTTT.

The rearrangement joins TRBV19 to TRBJ2-7; D gene unclear. The CDR3 spans 13 residues. Germline V gives CDR1 LNHDA, CDR2 SQIVND (reference sequence). The V gene lost 0 bases and the J gene lost 3 bases, with 6 bases spanning the gap. The CDR3, as DNA: TGTGCCAGTAGTATAGAGGGCCGCTACGAGCAGTACTTC. This codes for CASSIEGRYEQYF.

This chain connects TRBV19 to TRBJ1-5; D gene unclear. Trimming pared 3 bases from V and 2 bases from J, leaving 8 bases between. The germline V gene encodes CDR1 LNHDA and CDR2 SQIVND (reference sequence). This CDR3 has 14 amino acids. In DNA, the CDR3 is TGTGCCAGTAGTATTTCCGGGGGCAATCAGCCCCAGCATTTT. It codes for CASSISGGNQPQHF.

This clone was seen once. CDR3 nucleotides: TGTGCCAGCAGTCGGACAGGGCGAAATAATTCACCCCTCCACTTT. Amino acid sequence: CASSRTGRNNSPLHF. V usage is TRBV6-4 and J usage is TRBJ1-6, with 8 bases matching TRBD1. This CDR3 has 15 residues. Germline V gene sequence: CDR1 MRHNA, CDR2 SNTAGT. J gave up 5 bases and V 5 bases, and 5 bases lay outside the gene matches.

This clone was seen many times. The rearrangement links TRBV29-1 to TRBJ1-6; D call uncertain. Trimming pared 4 bases from V and 5 bases from J, leaving 9 bases between. From germline, CDR1 is SQVTM and CDR2 ANQGSEA. The CDR3 has 13 residues. The CDR3 DNA reads as TGCAGCGTTGTGGTAGGAGATAATTCACCCCTCCACTTT. Translating it yields CSVVVGDNSPLHF.

J is TRBJ2-5 and V is TRBV7-2, with D possibly matching TRBD1 (6 bases). Germline V gene sequence: CDR1 SGHTA, CDR2 FQGNSA. Trimming removed 5 bases from V and 2 bases from J, with 9 bases in between. The CDR3 totals 13 residues. Here the CDR3 reads CASSRDIQETQYF. The CDR3 bases are TGTGCCAGCAGCCGGGACATTCAAGAGACCCAGTACTTC.

V and J are TRBV7-2 and TRBJ1-5; TRBD1 might be the D (6 bases). The germline CDR1 and CDR2 sequences are SGHTA and FQGNSA. Between the trimmed V and J ends, which lost 5 bases and 0 bases, there was a span of 11 bases. The length of the CDR3 is 15 residues. The CDR3 bases are TGTGCCAGCAGCCCCGGACAGCATAGCAATCAGCCCCAGCATTTT. It codes for CASSPGQHSNQPQHF.

The rearrangement joins TRBV2 to TRBJ1-5, with D possibly being TRBD1 (5 bases). V lost 0 bases, J lost 6 bases, and 9 bases lay in between. Germline values: CDR1 SNHLY, CDR2 FYNNEI. This CDR3 contains 14 residues. The CDR3 region has the DNA TGTGCCAGCAGTGAAGCGCGAGGGGTTCAGCCCCAGCATTTT. It is translated as CASSEARGVQPQHF. Full variable domain (outside the CDR3, taken from reference TRBV2 and TRBJ1-5): EPEVTQTPSHQVTQMGQEVILRCVPISNHLYFYWYRQILGQKVEFLVSFYNNEISEKSEIFDDQFSVERPDGSNFTLKIRSTKLEDSAMYFCASSEARGVQPQHFGDGTRLSIL.

The V and J genes are TRBV6-5 and TRBJ1-1, with D perhaps TRBD1 (6 bases). With 1 base removed from V and 4 bases from J, the gap between germline ends came to 10 bases. This CDR3 contains 14 residues. Germline loops: CDR1 MNHEY, CDR2 SVGAGI. The CDR3 coding sequence is TGTGCCAGCAGTTACTTCGGGACAAGCACTGAAGCTTTCTTT. It codes for CASSYFGTSTEAFF.